One and the same sample provided the 11 T cell receptor beta chains below, sequenced in a study of cytomegalovirus exposure and HLA in healthy donors (dated by TCRdb to 2015 to 2018). Library preparation employed the immunoSEQ multiplex PCR assay. The multiplex PCR relied on a mix of 60 forward primers for TCR Vbeta segments and 13 reverse primers for TCR Jbeta segments. TCRdb took this table from immuneACCESS and kept in-frame rearrangements with V and J called. Such tables lack part of the clones; where checked against another copy, unresolved V genes explain under half of the gap, and the rest is unexplained. The sample records around 53,000 clones, around 72% of which are singletons. The ten largest clones capture approximately 2.7% of the sample. The sequenced sample was PBMCs. The receptors derive from a man aged 18 to 29 in good health and CMV-seronegative.

The J gene is TRBJ2-1, the V gene TRBV15; D is unresolved. Trimming removed 4 bases at V and 5 bases at J, with 12 bases between. Per the germline V gene, CDR1 is LNHNV and CDR2 is YYDKDF (reference sequence). CDR3 length: 14 amino acids. Here the CDR3 DNA reads TGTGCCACCAGCAAGTCCTACCTAAACAATGAGCAGTTCTTC. The encoded protein is CATSKSYLNNEQFF. Supplemented by reference TRBV15 and TRBJ2-1, the full variable domain reads DAMVIQNPRYQVTQFGKPVTLSCSQTLNHNVMYWYQQKSSQAPKLLFHYYDKDFNNEADTPDNFQSRRPNTSFCFLDIRSPGLGDTAMYLCATSKSYLNNEQFFGPGTRLTVL.

The chain links TRBV5-1 to TRBJ2-7; 8 bases align to TRBD2. Germline V gene lookup returns CDR1 SGHRS and CDR2 YFSETQ. V trimming: 0 bases; J trimming: 3 bases; junction bases outside the gene matches: 11. The CDR3 is 17 amino acids. CDR3 nucleotide sequence: TGCGCCAGCAGCTTGGTGGGTAGCGGGAAAGGATTCTACGAGCAGTACTTC. Translated, it gives CASSLVGSGKGFYEQYF. Full variable domain (remainder filled in from reference TRBV5-1 and TRBJ2-7): KAGVTQTPRYLIKTRGQQVTLSCSPISGHRSVSWYQQTPGQGLQFLFEYFSETQRNKGNFPGRFSGRQFSNSRSEMNVSTLELGDSALYLCASSLVGSGKGFYEQYFGPGTRLTVT.

The rearrangement joins TRBV6-6 to TRBJ2-7, with D perhaps matching TRBD2 (5 bases). This CDR3 is 14 amino acids long. From germline, CDR1 is MNHNY and CDR2 SVGAGI (reference sequence). The V and J ends lost 4 bases and 6 bases respectively, with 16 bases between them. CDR3 sequence (DNA): TGTGCCAGCAGTTCTCATCGGACTTATCTCGAGCAGTACTTC. Translation: CASSSHRTYLEQYF.

V usage is TRBV7-2 and J usage is TRBJ2-1, with 9 nucleotides matching TRBD1. The CDR3 runs 15 residues. Germline V gives CDR1 SGHTA, CDR2 FQGNSA. With 1 base clipped from V and 9 bases from J, the junction kept 7 bases outside the gene matches. The CDR3 loop is CASSLGGQGATEQFF. The CDR3 bases are TGTGCCAGCAGCTTAGGGGGACAGGGAGCCACTGAGCAGTTCTTC.

This clone is a singleton in its sample. The V gene is TRBV30, the J gene TRBJ2-3; 9 bases are a match to TRBD2. In germline, CDR1 is GTSNPN, CDR2 SVGIG (reference sequence). This CDR3 region has 15 residues. With V trimmed by 4 bases and J by 2 bases, 7 bases remained unmatched. CDR3 in amino acids: CAWTVTSGFTDTQYF. The CDR3 DNA reads TGTGCCTGGACTGTGACTAGCGGCTTCACAGATACGCAGTATTTT.

The chain employs TRBV19 and TRBJ1-4, with 7 bases lining up with TRBD1. Trimming at V came to 9 bases and at J to 1 base, leaving 5 bases not matched to a gene. The V gene's germline CDR1 is LNHDA and CDR2 SQIVND (reference sequence). This CDR3 is built from 14 residues. Here the CDR3 DNA reads TGTGCCAGCGCCCGACAGGGAACTAATGAAAAACTGTTTTTT. Its protein product is CASARQGTNEKLFF.

The chain has TRBV10-1 and TRBJ2-2; 10 bases fit TRBD2. CDR1 is WNHNN and CDR2 is SYGVQD in the germline V gene (reference sequence). The length of the CDR3 is 16 residues. Germline trimming cut 2 bases from V and 1 base from J; bases unmatched to any gene: 1. The CDR3 DNA follows: TGCGCCAGCAGTGAGGGACTAGCGGTGAACACCGGGGAGCTGTTTTTT. This codes for CASSEGLAVNTGELFF.

As concerns this clone: The junction does not match germline at one end; this may be a read error. This chain uses TRBV7-7 with TRBJ2-5; maybe TRBD2 (5 bases). The germline gives CDR1 SSHAT, CDR2 FNYEAQ (reference sequence). The CDR3 spans 13 residues. CDR3 nucleotides: TGTGCCATCAGCGGAGCGCCCCAAGAGACCCAGTACTTC. Translating gives CAISGAPQETQYF.

V gene TRBV29-1 combines with J gene TRBJ1-1; D is possibly TRBD1 (6 bases). V dropped 7 bases and J dropped 4 bases, with 19 bases sitting between them. The germline CDR1 and CDR2 sequences are SQVTM and ANQGSEA. The CDR3 has 14 residues. The CDR3 is CSGDHRARGTEAFF. The CDR3 DNA follows: TGCAGCGGGGACCACAGGGCTCGAGGCACTGAAGCTTTCTTT.

This clone has a single count. This chain links TRBV5-1 with TRBJ2-3; TRBD1 is a possible D gene (6 bases). This CDR3 is built from 14 residues. Trimming took off 5 bases at V and 3 bases at J, with 13 bases between the two ends. The V gene's germline CDR1 is SGHRS and CDR2 YFSETQ. In DNA form, the CDR3 reads TGCGCCAGCAGTAGGGTACAGGGTACAGATACGCAGTATTTT. Protein product: CASSRVQGTDTQYF.

The table lists this clone with a count of one. The rearrangement links TRBV29-1 to TRBJ2-7; 14 bases line up with TRBD2. Germline V gene lookup returns CDR1 SQVTM and CDR2 ANQGSEA. V gave up 0 bases and J gave up 0 bases; unmatched junction bases: 1. The CDR3 is 16 amino acids. The CDR3: CSVEDGTSGSSYEQYF. As DNA, the CDR3 is TGCAGCGTTGAAGACGGGACTAGCGGGAGCTCCTACGAGCAGTACTTC.